This TCR beta chain was captured by sequencing in a study of T cell clusters in autoimmune cytopenias. Some 38,000 genome equivalents of blood DNA were amplified for TRB. Study conclusions and caveats: TRB repertoire shifts in secondary cytopenia and chronic lymphocytic leukemia mostly reflected lymphoma, not autoimmunity. Clustering suggested that physiological T cell clusters were missing in primary autoimmune cytopenia patients.

The CDR3 loop spans 14 amino acids. TRB was amplified by touch-down multiplex PCR, primer pools A and B combined. TCRdb re-called the multiplex PCR reads, yielding one record per CDR3 amino acid sequence without DNA. The listing contains about 9,500 distinct CDR3 sequences. Note on this clonotype: The antigen is unknown.

The sequencing input was peripheral blood. The V call is TRBV12-3 or TRBV12-4, the J call TRBJ1-1; the D call from TCRdb, TRBD1, cannot be confirmed without DNA. This receptor was identified in a human donor with an autoimmune cytopenia or autoimmune hepatitis (not recorded which). CDR3 protein: CASSLRQGETEAFF.